These T cell receptor beta chains were read from a single sample in a study of blood T cell repertoires in COVID-19. The data were produced by immunoSEQ multiplex PCR, yet TCRdb's version contains in-frame clones alone and is incomplete. The repertoire has some 50,000 clones, approximately 80% of them found once; the top ten carry roughly 21%. Sequencing input: peripheral blood. The receptors here all came from a human donor with active or convalescent COVID-19. The donor label of this sample is uncertain. CDR3s include the opening cysteine and the closing phenylalanine or tryptophan. Fields, in order: V gene, clone size, J gene, CDR3 length, D gene, CDR3 DNA, CDR3 protein. A D gene is named only where the DNA matches it firmly. Size tells how often a clone was seen (once, few, many) or the class of an expanded clone, and some rows leave it out.

V gene: TRBV30; clone size: .; J gene: TRBJ1-5; CDR3 length: 14; D gene: .; CDR3 DNA: TGTGCCTGGGGACAGAACCTCGGCAATCAGCCCCAGCATTTT; CDR3 protein: CAWGQNLGNQPQHF
V gene: TRBV30; clone size: few; J gene: TRBJ2-3; CDR3 length: 12; D gene: .; CDR3 DNA: TGTGCCTGCCTAATGATTTCAGATACGCAGTATTTT; CDR3 protein: CACLMISDTQYF
V gene: TRBV10-1; clone size: .; J gene: TRBJ1-3; CDR3 length: 13; D gene: TRBD1; CDR3 DNA: TGCGCCAGCAGTGCAGACAGGGATCGAACCATATATTTT; CDR3 protein: CASSADRDRTIYF
V gene: TRBV6-2/TRBV6-3; clone size: .; J gene: TRBJ1-1; CDR3 length: 14; D gene: .; CDR3 DNA: TGTGCCAGCAGCGATACCCAGGGTAACACTGAAGCTTTCTTT; CDR3 protein: CASSDTQGNTEAFF
V gene: TRBV2; clone size: few; J gene: TRBJ2-7; CDR3 length: 12; D gene: .; CDR3 DNA: TGTGCCAGCAGTGAAACCAGCTACGAGCAGTACTTC; CDR3 protein: CASSETSYEQYF
V gene: TRBV2; clone size: .; J gene: TRBJ2-7; CDR3 length: 14; D gene: TRBD2; CDR3 DNA: TGTGCCAGCATCGAGCGGGAGGGAGGCTACGAGCAGTACTTC; CDR3 protein: CASIEREGGYEQYF
V gene: TRBV19; clone size: few; J gene: TRBJ1-3; CDR3 length: 16; D gene: TRBD1; CDR3 DNA: TGTGCCAGTAGTCAAATCAGGGGGAAAACTGGAAACACCATATATTTT; CDR3 protein: CASSQIRGKTGNTIYF
V gene: TRBV2; clone size: .; J gene: TRBJ1-5; CDR3 length: 15; D gene: .; CDR3 DNA: TGTGCCAGCAGTGGGGGGGGAGGATTCTCCCAGCCCCAGCATTTT; CDR3 protein: CASSGGGGFSQPQHF
V gene: TRBV9; clone size: .; J gene: TRBJ2-4; CDR3 length: 14; D gene: .; CDR3 DNA: TGTGCCAGCAGCGTACAGGGTGACAAAAACATTCAGTACTTC; CDR3 protein: CASSVQGDKNIQYF
V gene: TRBV27; clone size: .; J gene: TRBJ2-7; CDR3 length: 14; D gene: .; CDR3 DNA: TGTGCCAGCAGTTTATGGTCTGGAGACTACGAGCAGTACTTC; CDR3 protein: CASSLWSGDYEQYF
V gene: TRBV4-1; clone size: .; J gene: TRBJ2-1; CDR3 length: 12; D gene: .; CDR3 DNA: TGCGCCAGCAGCCAAGATTTCTATGAGCAGTTCTTC; CDR3 protein: CASSQDFYEQFF
V gene: TRBV4-1; clone size: .; J gene: TRBJ2-7; CDR3 length: 16; D gene: TRBD1; CDR3 DNA: TGCGCCAGCAGCCAAGGGGGTACAGGGGGCTGGTACGAGCAGTACTTC; CDR3 protein: CASSQGGTGGWYEQYF
V gene: TRBV3-1/TRBV3-2; clone size: .; J gene: TRBJ1-1; CDR3 length: 12; D gene: TRBD1; CDR3 DNA: TGTGCCAGCAGCCAAAACAGGGGTGAAGCTTTCTTT; CDR3 protein: CASSQNRGEAFF
V gene: TRBV3-1/TRBV3-2; clone size: few; J gene: TRBJ2-7; CDR3 length: 19; D gene: .; CDR3 DNA: TGTGCCAGCAGCCAAGATTTTGCATTTTTACGGGAGTATCGGCTCGAGCAGTACTTC; CDR3 protein: CASSQDFAFLREYRLEQYF
V gene: TRBV5-5; clone size: .; J gene: TRBJ2-3; CDR3 length: 15; D gene: .; CDR3 DNA: TGTGCCAGCAGTATGAGCGCCGGGGGCACAGATACGCAGTATTTT; CDR3 protein: CASSMSAGGTDTQYF
V gene: TRBV9; clone size: few; J gene: TRBJ2-7; CDR3 length: 13; D gene: .; CDR3 DNA: TGTGCCAGCAGCGTGGCCAGCGGTGCGAAGCAGTACTTC; CDR3 protein: CASSVASGAKQYF
V gene: TRBV5-6; clone size: .; J gene: TRBJ2-1; CDR3 length: 17; D gene: TRBD2; CDR3 DNA: TGTGCCAGCAGCAGATACTTTAGCGGGGGAACCCACAATGAGCAGTTCTTC; CDR3 protein: CASSRYFSGGTHNEQFF
V gene: TRBV5-8; clone size: .; J gene: TRBJ2-7; CDR3 length: 13; D gene: .; CDR3 DNA: TGTGCCAGCAGCTTGTTTGTAGGAGGCGAGCAGTACTTC; CDR3 protein: CASSLFVGGEQYF
V gene: TRBV7-9; clone size: .; J gene: TRBJ2-1; CDR3 length: 15; D gene: .; CDR3 DNA: TGTGCCAGCAGAGGGGGAGCAGGGCAACTAAATGAGCAGTTCTTC; CDR3 protein: CASRGGAGQLNEQFF
V gene: TRBV3-1/TRBV3-2; clone size: .; J gene: TRBJ2-3; CDR3 length: 15; D gene: TRBD2; CDR3 DNA: TGTGCCAGCAGCTCTAGGACTAGCGGGGGAGATACGCAGTATTTT; CDR3 protein: CASSSRTSGGDTQYF
V gene: TRBV7-9; clone size: .; J gene: TRBJ2-3; CDR3 length: 15; D gene: TRBD2; CDR3 DNA: TGTGCCAGCAGCTCTAGCGGGGGCCTCCGAGATACGCAGTATTTT; CDR3 protein: CASSSSGGLRDTQYF
V gene: TRBV7-9; clone size: .; J gene: TRBJ2-1; CDR3 length: 14; D gene: TRBD1; CDR3 DNA: TGTGCCAGCCGAGGACAGGGGGCATTTAATGAGCAGTTCTTC; CDR3 protein: CASRGQGAFNEQFF
V gene: TRBV7-8; clone size: .; J gene: TRBJ2-3; CDR3 length: 20; D gene: .; CDR3 DNA: TGTGCCAGCAGCTTAGAAGTACCGGGTGGGGAGCTAACTAGCACAGATACGCAGTATTTT; CDR3 protein: CASSLEVPGGELTSTDTQYF
V gene: TRBV2; clone size: .; J gene: TRBJ1-5; CDR3 length: 14; D gene: .; CDR3 DNA: TGTGCCAGCAGTGGATCGGTTAGCAATCAGCCCCAGCATTTT; CDR3 protein: CASSGSVSNQPQHF
V gene: TRBV21-1; clone size: few; J gene: TRBJ1-1; CDR3 length: 12; D gene: .; CDR3 DNA: TGTGCCAGCAGCTTCGGCCGTCGGGGAGCTTTCTTT; CDR3 protein: CASSFGRRGAFF
V gene: TRBV5-1; clone size: .; J gene: TRBJ2-1; CDR3 length: 15; D gene: TRBD2; CDR3 DNA: TGCGCCAGCAGCCTGAGAGCGGGAGGGCCGAATGAGCAGTTCTTC; CDR3 protein: CASSLRAGGPNEQFF
V gene: TRBV24-1; clone size: .; J gene: TRBJ2-7; CDR3 length: 17; D gene: TRBD2; CDR3 DNA: TGTGCCACCAGTGATTCTTGGTCGACTAGCGGTTCCTACGAGCAGTACTTC; CDR3 protein: CATSDSWSTSGSYEQYF
V gene: TRBV19; clone size: .; J gene: TRBJ2-2; CDR3 length: 16; D gene: TRBD1; CDR3 DNA: TGTGCCAGTAGTATGAGAACAGGGGGGTTGGCCGGGGAGCTGTTTTTT; CDR3 protein: CASSMRTGGLAGELFF
V gene: TRBV10-1; clone size: .; J gene: TRBJ1-1; CDR3 length: 16; D gene: TRBD1; CDR3 DNA: TGCGCCAGCAGTGAGACCACAGGGGGAAGGAACACTGAAGCTTTCTTT; CDR3 protein: CASSETTGGRNTEAFF
V gene: TRBV9; clone size: .; J gene: TRBJ2-1; CDR3 length: 15; D gene: .; CDR3 DNA: TGTGCCAGCAGCGTAGCTGGAGGGAGTCCCAATGAGCAGTTCTTC; CDR3 protein: CASSVAGGSPNEQFF
V gene: TRBV2; clone size: .; J gene: TRBJ1-5; CDR3 length: 14; D gene: .; CDR3 DNA: TGTGCCAGCAGGTCAGGGTTGCGGAATCAGCCCCAGCATTTT; CDR3 protein: CASRSGLRNQPQHF
V gene: TRBV5-1; clone size: .; J gene: TRBJ1-2; CDR3 length: 12; D gene: .; CDR3 DNA: TGCGCCAGCAGCCGAGATCGCTATGGCTACACCTTC; CDR3 protein: CASSRDRYGYTF
V gene: TRBV14; clone size: many; J gene: TRBJ2-1; CDR3 length: 17; D gene: .; CDR3 DNA: TGTGCCAGCAGCCAAGATCTACCTCTCCGTTCCTACAATGAGCAGTTCTTC; CDR3 protein: CASSQDLPLRSYNEQFF
V gene: TRBV5-1; clone size: .; J gene: TRBJ1-2; CDR3 length: 14; D gene: TRBD1; CDR3 DNA: TGCGCCAGCAGAACTGGACAGGGTTTGGATGGCTACACCTTC; CDR3 protein: CASRTGQGLDGYTF
V gene: TRBV7-8; clone size: .; J gene: TRBJ2-5; CDR3 length: 13; D gene: .; CDR3 DNA: TGTGCCAGCAGCTTAAAATTGAGGGAGACCCAGTACTTC; CDR3 protein: CASSLKLRETQYF
V gene: TRBV19; clone size: .; J gene: TRBJ2-2; CDR3 length: 15; D gene: TRBD1; CDR3 DNA: TGTGCCAGTAGACCGAGGGGGCCGAACACCGGGGAGCTGTTTTTT; CDR3 protein: CASRPRGPNTGELFF
V gene: TRBV5-1; clone size: .; J gene: TRBJ2-2; CDR3 length: 15; D gene: TRBD1; CDR3 DNA: TGCGCCAGCAGCGTTTCGACAGGGTCCCCCGGGGAGCTGTTTTTT; CDR3 protein: CASSVSTGSPGELFF
V gene: TRBV21-1; clone size: .; J gene: TRBJ1-5; CDR3 length: 15; D gene: .; CDR3 DNA: TGTGCCAGCAGCAAAAATAACAGCATAAATCAGCCCCAGCATTTT; CDR3 protein: CASSKNNSINQPQHF
V gene: TRBV7-9; clone size: .; J gene: TRBJ1-2; CDR3 length: 13; D gene: TRBD1; CDR3 DNA: TGTGCCAGCAGCCCACAGGGGGCGCAGGGCTACACCTTC; CDR3 protein: CASSPQGAQGYTF
V gene: TRBV27; clone size: .; J gene: TRBJ2-1; CDR3 length: 15; D gene: TRBD2; CDR3 DNA: TGTGCCAGCAGTTTTAGGCTAGCGGGACGCAATGAGCAGTTCTTC; CDR3 protein: CASSFRLAGRNEQFF
V gene: TRBV4-3; clone size: .; J gene: TRBJ1-2; CDR3 length: 15; D gene: .; CDR3 DNA: TGCGCCAGCAGCCAAGAAGGGGAGGCTAACTATGGCTACACCTTC; CDR3 protein: CASSQEGEANYGYTF
V gene: TRBV19; clone size: once; J gene: TRBJ1-5; CDR3 length: 14; D gene: .; CDR3 DNA: TGTGCCAGTAGTATCATAGATAGCAATCAGCCCCAGCATTTT; CDR3 protein: CASSIIDSNQPQHF
V gene: TRBV24-1; clone size: once; J gene: TRBJ2-5; CDR3 length: 13; D gene: .; CDR3 DNA: TGTGCCACCAACAGGGGGGGGTCGGAGACCCAGTACTTC; CDR3 protein: CATNRGGSETQYF
V gene: TRBV6-2/TRBV6-3; clone size: .; J gene: TRBJ2-5; CDR3 length: 17; D gene: TRBD2; CDR3 DNA: TGTGCCAGCAGTTACTCGAGGCGCGGGAGAGCCTCGGAGACCCAGTACTTC; CDR3 protein: CASSYSRRGRASETQYF
V gene: TRBV29-1; clone size: .; J gene: TRBJ1-2; CDR3 length: 11; D gene: .; CDR3 DNA: TGCAGCGTTGTACAGGGTCGGGGCTACACCTTC; CDR3 protein: CSVVQGRGYTF
V gene: TRBV28; clone size: .; J gene: TRBJ1-5; CDR3 length: 19; D gene: .; CDR3 DNA: TGTGCCAGCAGTTTATTGCCACGTTCTCGACTGCATAGCAATCAGCCCCAGCATTTT; CDR3 protein: CASSLLPRSRLHSNQPQHF
V gene: TRBV3-1/TRBV3-2; clone size: .; J gene: TRBJ2-2; CDR3 length: 14; D gene: TRBD1; CDR3 DNA: TGTGCCAGCAGGCCAGGACAGGGTACCGGGGAGCTGTTTTTT; CDR3 protein: CASRPGQGTGELFF
V gene: TRBV19; clone size: few; J gene: TRBJ2-1; CDR3 length: 16; D gene: TRBD2; CDR3 DNA: TGTGCCAGTAGGCCCCTAGCGGGAGGGGCCTACAATGAGCAGTTCTTC; CDR3 protein: CASRPLAGGAYNEQFF
V gene: TRBV5-4; clone size: .; J gene: TRBJ2-5; CDR3 length: 14; D gene: .; CDR3 DNA: TGTGCCAGCCGACGGGAGAGGGGCCAAGAGACCCAGTACTTC; CDR3 protein: CASRRERGQETQYF
V gene: TRBV3-1/TRBV3-2; clone size: .; J gene: TRBJ1-1; CDR3 length: 14; D gene: TRBD1; CDR3 DNA: TGTGCCAGCAGCCCCGGACAGGGTATCCCTGAAGCTTTCTTT; CDR3 protein: CASSPGQGIPEAFF
V gene: TRBV18; clone size: few; J gene: TRBJ1-2; CDR3 length: 15; D gene: .; CDR3 DNA: TGTGCCAGCTCACCCGACACTTTCCCTAACTATGGCTACACCTTC; CDR3 protein: CASSPDTFPNYGYTF
V gene: TRBV7-3; clone size: .; J gene: TRBJ1-6; CDR3 length: 14; D gene: TRBD1; CDR3 DNA: TGTGCCAGCAGCTTACAGGGGGAAAATTCACCCCTCCACTTT; CDR3 protein: CASSLQGENSPLHF
V gene: TRBV20-1; clone size: .; J gene: TRBJ1-1; CDR3 length: 11; D gene: .; CDR3 DNA: TGCAGTGCTCGGGGGACCGCTGAAGCTTTCTTT; CDR3 protein: CSARGTAEAFF
V gene: TRBV18; clone size: .; J gene: TRBJ1-2; CDR3 length: 13; D gene: TRBD1; CDR3 DNA: TGTGCCAGCTCGCAGAGACAGGGCAGTGGCTACACCTTC; CDR3 protein: CASSQRQGSGYTF
V gene: TRBV15; clone size: .; J gene: TRBJ2-6; CDR3 length: 17; D gene: TRBD1; CDR3 DNA: TGTGCCACCAGCAGGGGGGACAGGCTCTCTGGGGCCAACGTCCTGACTTTC; CDR3 protein: CATSRGDRLSGANVLTF
V gene: TRBV27; clone size: .; J gene: TRBJ2-1; CDR3 length: 16; D gene: .; CDR3 DNA: TGTGCCAGCATCTCCTGGCTGGTCAGCTCCTACAATGAGCAGTTCTTC; CDR3 protein: CASISWLVSSYNEQFF
V gene: TRBV14; clone size: .; J gene: TRBJ2-3; CDR3 length: 14; D gene: TRBD2; CDR3 DNA: TGTGCCAGCAGCCGTACTAGCGCCACAGATACGCAGTATTTT; CDR3 protein: CASSRTSATDTQYF
V gene: TRBV6-6; clone size: once; J gene: TRBJ2-3; CDR3 length: 14; D gene: TRBD1; CDR3 DNA: TGTGCCAGCAGTCCGGGACAGGGAAGAGATACGCAGTATTTT; CDR3 protein: CASSPGQGRDTQYF
V gene: TRBV12-2; clone size: .; J gene: TRBJ2-6; CDR3 length: 20; D gene: .; CDR3 DNA: TGTGCAAGTCGCTCCTGTCGGGAGGCACGGCGTAGCTCTGGGGCCAACGTCCTGACTTTC; CDR3 protein: CASRSCREARRSSGANVLTF